This T cell receptor (beta chain) was recovered during a study of persistence of HIV-infected CD4 T cells. The germline V gene encodes CDR1 SGHVS and CDR2 FNYEAQ. The CDR3 is 18 residues long. Trimming at V came to 0 bases and at J to 0 bases, leaving 10 bases not matched to a gene. As to this clone: The target antigen is unknown.

Stimulation used 10 ug/mL lysate from CMV-infected fibroblasts. Sorted nonresponding memory CD4+ T cells were CD40L-negative, CD69-negative, CD45RO-high. The immunoSEQ assay was version 4, run in survey mode. Assay: immunoSEQ multiplex PCR; the TCRdb copy retains only in-frame clones and omits some. The sample lists 35,000 to 40,000 clones, 65% to 85% seen once, with approximately 1.6% in the top ten. The sequence came from an adult man with HIV who was CMV-seropositive. This specimen consisted of CD4+ T cells sorted from PBMCs after approximately 19-hour stimulation, obtained from a patient who received antiretroviral therapy. The chain carries TRBV7-6 and TRBJ1-1; the match to TRBD1 covers 7 bases. The CDR3 region has the DNA TGTGCCAGCAGCTTAGCGCATGATACAGGGGTCATGAACACTGAAGCTTTCTTT. Translation: CASSLAHDTGVMNTEAFF.